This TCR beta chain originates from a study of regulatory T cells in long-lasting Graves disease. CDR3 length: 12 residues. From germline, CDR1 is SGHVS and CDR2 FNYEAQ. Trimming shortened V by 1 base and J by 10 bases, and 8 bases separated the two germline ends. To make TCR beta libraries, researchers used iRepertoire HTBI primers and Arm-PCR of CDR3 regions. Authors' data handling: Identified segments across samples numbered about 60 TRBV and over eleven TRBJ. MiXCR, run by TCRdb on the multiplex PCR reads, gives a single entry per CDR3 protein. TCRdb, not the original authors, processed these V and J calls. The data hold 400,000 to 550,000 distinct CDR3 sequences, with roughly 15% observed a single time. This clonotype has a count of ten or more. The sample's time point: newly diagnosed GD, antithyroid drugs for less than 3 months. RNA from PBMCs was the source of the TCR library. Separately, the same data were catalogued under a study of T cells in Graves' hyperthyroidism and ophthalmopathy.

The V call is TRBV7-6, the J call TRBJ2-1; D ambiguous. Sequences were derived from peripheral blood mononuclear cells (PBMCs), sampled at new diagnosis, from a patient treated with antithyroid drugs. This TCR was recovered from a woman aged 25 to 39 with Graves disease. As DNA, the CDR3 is TGTGCCAGCAGCTTAGTCTCAAGCGAGCAGTTCTTC. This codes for CASSLVSSEQFF.